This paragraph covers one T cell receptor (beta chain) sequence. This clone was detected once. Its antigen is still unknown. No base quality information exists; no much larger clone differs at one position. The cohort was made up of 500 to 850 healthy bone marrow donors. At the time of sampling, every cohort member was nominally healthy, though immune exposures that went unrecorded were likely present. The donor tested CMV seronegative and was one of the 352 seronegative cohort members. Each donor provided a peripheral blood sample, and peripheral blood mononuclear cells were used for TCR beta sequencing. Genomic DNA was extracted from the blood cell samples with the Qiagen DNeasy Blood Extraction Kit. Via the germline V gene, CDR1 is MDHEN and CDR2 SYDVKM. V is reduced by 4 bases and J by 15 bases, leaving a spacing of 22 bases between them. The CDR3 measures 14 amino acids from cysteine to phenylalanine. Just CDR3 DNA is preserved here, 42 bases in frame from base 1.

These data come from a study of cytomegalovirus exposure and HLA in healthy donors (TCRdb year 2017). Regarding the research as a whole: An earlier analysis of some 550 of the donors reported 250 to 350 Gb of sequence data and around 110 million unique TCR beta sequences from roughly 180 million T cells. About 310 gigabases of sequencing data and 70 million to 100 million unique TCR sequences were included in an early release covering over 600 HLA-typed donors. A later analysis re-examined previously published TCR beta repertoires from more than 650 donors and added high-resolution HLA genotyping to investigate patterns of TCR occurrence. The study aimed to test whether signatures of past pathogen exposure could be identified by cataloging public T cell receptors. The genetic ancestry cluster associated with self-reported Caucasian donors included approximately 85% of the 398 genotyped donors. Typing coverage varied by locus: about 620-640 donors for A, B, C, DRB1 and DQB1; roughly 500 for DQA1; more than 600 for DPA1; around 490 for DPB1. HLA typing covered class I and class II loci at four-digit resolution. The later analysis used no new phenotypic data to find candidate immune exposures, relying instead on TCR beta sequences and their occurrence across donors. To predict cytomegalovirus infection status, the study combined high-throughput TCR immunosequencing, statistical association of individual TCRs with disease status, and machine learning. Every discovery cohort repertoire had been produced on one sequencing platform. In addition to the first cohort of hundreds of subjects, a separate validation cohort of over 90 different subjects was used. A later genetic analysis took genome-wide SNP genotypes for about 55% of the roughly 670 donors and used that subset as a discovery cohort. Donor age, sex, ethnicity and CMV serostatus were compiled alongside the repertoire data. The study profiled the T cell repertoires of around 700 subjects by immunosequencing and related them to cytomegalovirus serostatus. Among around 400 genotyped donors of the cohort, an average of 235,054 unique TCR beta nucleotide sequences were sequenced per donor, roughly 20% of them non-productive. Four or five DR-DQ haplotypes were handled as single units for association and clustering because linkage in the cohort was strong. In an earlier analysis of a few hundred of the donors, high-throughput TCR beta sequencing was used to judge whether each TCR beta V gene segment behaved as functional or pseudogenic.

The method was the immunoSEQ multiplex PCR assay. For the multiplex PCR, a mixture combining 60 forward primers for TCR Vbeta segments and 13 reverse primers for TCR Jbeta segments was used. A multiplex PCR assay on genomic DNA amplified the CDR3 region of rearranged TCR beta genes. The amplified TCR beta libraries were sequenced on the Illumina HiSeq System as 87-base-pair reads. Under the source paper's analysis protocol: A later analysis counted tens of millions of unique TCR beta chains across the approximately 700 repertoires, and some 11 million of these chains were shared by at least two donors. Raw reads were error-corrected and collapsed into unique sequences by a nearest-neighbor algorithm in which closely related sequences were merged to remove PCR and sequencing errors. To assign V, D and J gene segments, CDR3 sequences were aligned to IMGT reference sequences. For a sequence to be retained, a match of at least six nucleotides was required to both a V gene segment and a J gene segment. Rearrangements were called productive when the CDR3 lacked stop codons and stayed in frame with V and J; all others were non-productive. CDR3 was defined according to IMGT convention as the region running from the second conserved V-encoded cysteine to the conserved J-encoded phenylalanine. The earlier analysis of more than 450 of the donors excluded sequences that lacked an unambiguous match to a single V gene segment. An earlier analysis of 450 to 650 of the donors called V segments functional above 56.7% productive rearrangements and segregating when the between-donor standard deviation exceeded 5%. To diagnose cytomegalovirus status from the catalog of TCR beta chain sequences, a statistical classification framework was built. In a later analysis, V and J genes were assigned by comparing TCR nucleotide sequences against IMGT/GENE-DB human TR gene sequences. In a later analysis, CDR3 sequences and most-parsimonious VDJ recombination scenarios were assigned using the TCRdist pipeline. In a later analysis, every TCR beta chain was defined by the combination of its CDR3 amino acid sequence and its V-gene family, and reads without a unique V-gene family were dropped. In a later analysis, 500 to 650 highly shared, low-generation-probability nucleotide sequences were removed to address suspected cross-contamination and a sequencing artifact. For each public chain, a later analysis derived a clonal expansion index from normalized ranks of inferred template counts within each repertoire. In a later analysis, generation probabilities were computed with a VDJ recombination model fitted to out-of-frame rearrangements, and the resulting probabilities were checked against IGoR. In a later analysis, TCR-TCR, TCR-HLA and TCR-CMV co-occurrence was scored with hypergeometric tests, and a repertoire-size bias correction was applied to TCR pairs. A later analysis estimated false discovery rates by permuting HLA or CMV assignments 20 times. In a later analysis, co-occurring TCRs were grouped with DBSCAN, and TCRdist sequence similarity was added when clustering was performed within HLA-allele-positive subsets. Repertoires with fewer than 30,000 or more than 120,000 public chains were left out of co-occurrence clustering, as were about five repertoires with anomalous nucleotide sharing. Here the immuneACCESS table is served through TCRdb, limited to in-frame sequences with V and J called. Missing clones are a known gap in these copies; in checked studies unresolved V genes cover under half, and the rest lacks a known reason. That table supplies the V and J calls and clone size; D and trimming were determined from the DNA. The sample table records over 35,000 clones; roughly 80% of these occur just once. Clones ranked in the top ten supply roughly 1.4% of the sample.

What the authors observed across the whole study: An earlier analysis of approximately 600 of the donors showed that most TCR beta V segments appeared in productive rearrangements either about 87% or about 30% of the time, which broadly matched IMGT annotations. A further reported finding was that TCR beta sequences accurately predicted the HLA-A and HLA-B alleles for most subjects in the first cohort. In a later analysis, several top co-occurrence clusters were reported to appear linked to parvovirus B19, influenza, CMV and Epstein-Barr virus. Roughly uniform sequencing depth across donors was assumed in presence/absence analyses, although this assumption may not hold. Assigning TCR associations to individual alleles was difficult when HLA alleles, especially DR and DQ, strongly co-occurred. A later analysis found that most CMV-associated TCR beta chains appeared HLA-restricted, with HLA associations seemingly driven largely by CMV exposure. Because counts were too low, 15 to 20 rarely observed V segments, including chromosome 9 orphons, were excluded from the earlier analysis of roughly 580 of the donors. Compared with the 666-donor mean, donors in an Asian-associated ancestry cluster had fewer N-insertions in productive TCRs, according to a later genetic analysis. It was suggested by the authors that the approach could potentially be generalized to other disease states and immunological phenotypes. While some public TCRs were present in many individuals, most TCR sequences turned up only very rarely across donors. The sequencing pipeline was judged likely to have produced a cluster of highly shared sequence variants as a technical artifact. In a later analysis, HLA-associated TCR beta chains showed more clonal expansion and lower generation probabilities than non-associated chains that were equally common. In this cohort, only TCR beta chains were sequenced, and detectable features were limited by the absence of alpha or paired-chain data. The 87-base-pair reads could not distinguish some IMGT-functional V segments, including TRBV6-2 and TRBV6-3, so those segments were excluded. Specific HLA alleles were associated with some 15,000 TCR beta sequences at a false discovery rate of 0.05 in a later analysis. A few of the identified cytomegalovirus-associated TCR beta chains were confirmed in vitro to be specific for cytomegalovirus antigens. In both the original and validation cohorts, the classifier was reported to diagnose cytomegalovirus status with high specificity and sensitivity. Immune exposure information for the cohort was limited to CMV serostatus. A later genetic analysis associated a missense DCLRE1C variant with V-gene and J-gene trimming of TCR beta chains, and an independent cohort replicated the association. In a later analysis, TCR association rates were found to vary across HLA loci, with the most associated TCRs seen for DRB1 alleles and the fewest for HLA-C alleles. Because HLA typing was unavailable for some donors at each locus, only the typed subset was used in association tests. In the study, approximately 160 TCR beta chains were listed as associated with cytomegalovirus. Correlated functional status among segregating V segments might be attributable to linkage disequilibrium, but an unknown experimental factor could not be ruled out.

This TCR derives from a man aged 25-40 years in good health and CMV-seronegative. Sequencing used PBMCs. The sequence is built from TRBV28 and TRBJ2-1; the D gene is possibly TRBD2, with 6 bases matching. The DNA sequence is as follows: TGTGCCAGCAGTTCGGGCGGGACCAGGGCCAAAGGGTTCTTC. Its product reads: CASSSGGTRAKGFF. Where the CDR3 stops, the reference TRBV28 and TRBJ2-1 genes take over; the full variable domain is DVKVTQSSRYLVKRTGEKVFLECVQDMDHENMFWYRQDPGLGLRLIYFSYDVKMKEKGDIPEGYSVSREKKERFSLILESASTNQTSMYLCASSSGGTRAKGFFGPGTRLTVL.